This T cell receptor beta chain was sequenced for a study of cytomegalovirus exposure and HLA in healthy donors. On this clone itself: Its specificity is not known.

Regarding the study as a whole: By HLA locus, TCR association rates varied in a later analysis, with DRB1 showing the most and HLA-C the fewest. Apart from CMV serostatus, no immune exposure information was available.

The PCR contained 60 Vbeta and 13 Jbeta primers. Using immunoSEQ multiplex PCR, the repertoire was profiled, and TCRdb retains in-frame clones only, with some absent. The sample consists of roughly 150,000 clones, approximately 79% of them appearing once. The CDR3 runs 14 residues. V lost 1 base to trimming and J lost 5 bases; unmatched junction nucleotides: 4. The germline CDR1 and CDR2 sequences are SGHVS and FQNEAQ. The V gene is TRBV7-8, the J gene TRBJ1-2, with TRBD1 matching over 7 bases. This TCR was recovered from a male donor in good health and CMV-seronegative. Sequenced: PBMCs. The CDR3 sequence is CASSLVQGSYGYTF. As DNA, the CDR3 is TGTGCCAGCAGCTTAGTACAGGGGTCATATGGCTACACCTTC.